This entry describes one T cell receptor (beta chain). V trimming: 7 bases; J trimming: 9 bases; junction bases outside the gene matches: 7. This CDR3 comprises 15 residues. Germline loops: CDR1 SNHLY, CDR2 FYNNEI. Researchers took RNA transcripts and amplified TCR beta CDR3 regions from them. RT-PCR with HTBI primers came first, then second-round multiplex PCR. TCRdb processed the multiplex PCR reads anew with MiXCR; each CDR3 protein has one entry. This table has 580,000 or so distinct CDR3 sequences, roughly 40% appearing once. These data come from a study of Graves' ophthalmopathy and Graves' hyperthyroidism.

The sequenced sample was peripheral blood or thyroid tissue (not recorded which). The TCR originated in an adult man with Graves' hyperthyroidism. The chain employs TRBV2 and TRBJ1-6, with TRBD1 matching over 12 bases. CDR3 sequence (DNA): TGTGCCAGCACAACGGGGACAGGGGGCGGTTCACCCCTCCACTTT. Translated, it gives CASTTGTGGGSPLHF.